The source of this T cell receptor (beta chain) is a study of radiation and T cells in renal cell carcinoma. Sample treatment: 15 Gy SBRT to primary tumor, nephrectomy 4 weeks later. Nephrectomy followed 15 Gy stereotactic body radiation by 4 weeks. Germline values: CDR1 MNHEY, CDR2 SVGAGI. Trimming stripped 2 bases from V and 4 bases from J, with 11 bases between. The CDR3 length is 14 residues. Assay used: immunoSEQ multiplex PCR; TCRdb lists only in-frame clones, some missing. This table holds 15,000 to 20,000 clones, less than 65% found once. The sample was tumor tissue, taken from a patient whose treatment included radiotherapy and nephrectomy. This chain connects TRBV6-5 to TRBJ1-2, with D unresolved. The receptor was derived from a man aged 45 to 65 with renal cell carcinoma. The CDR3: CASSYGPDIYGYTF. The CDR3, as DNA: TGTGCCAGCAGTTACGGCCCTGATATCTATGGCTACACCTTC.